A selection of T cell receptor beta chains follows, all from one sample in a study of cytomegalovirus exposure and HLA in healthy donors. Repertoires were generated with immunoSEQ multiplex PCR, while TCRdb's copy carries only in-frame clones and drops some. The sample lists around 70,000 clones, just under 80% occurring once. Material for sequencing was PBMCs. The receptors shown here come from a woman between 35 and 50 years old in good health and CMV-seropositive. Both conserved end residues are part of each CDR3. A D gene is named only where the DNA matches it firmly. Size is omitted from some rows. Given values are once, few, many or a class for expanded clones.

j_call: TRBJ2-2
d_call: NA
v_call: TRBV5-1
clone_size: NA
cdr3_aa: CASSLDTGELFF
cdr3_nt: TGCGCCAGCAGCTTAGACACCGGGGAGCTGTTTTTT

j_call: TRBJ2-6
d_call: TRBD1
v_call: TRBV19
clone_size: once
cdr3_aa: CATLGTFTGAGANVLTF
cdr3_nt: TGTGCCACGCTCGGGACCTTTACAGGGGCGGGGGCCAACGTCCTGACTTTC

j_call: TRBJ1-5
d_call: NA
v_call: TRBV9
clone_size: NA
cdr3_aa: CASSPGPYQPQHF
cdr3_nt: TGTGCCAGCAGCCCAGGGCCTTATCAGCCCCAGCATTTT

j_call: TRBJ2-5
d_call: TRBD2
v_call: TRBV5-5
clone_size: NA
cdr3_aa: CASRSLAGGRETQYF
cdr3_nt: TGTGCCAGCAGATCTCTAGCGGGGGGGCGAGAGACCCAGTACTTC

j_call: TRBJ2-1
d_call: TRBD2
v_call: TRBV6-5
clone_size: few
cdr3_aa: CASATSGTNEQFF
cdr3_nt: TGTGCCAGCGCAACTAGCGGGACCAATGAGCAGTTCTTC

j_call: TRBJ2-5
d_call: NA
v_call: TRBV7-7
clone_size: NA
cdr3_aa: CASSLGGGAETQYF
cdr3_nt: TGTGCCAGCAGCTTAGGGGGGGGCGCGGAGACCCAGTACTTC

j_call: TRBJ1-4
d_call: TRBD1
v_call: TRBV29-1
clone_size: NA
cdr3_aa: CSANPGQGDEKLFF
cdr3_nt: TGCAGCGCGAATCCGGGACAGGGTGATGAAAAACTGTTTTTT

j_call: TRBJ2-1
d_call: TRBD2
v_call: TRBV4-2
clone_size: NA
cdr3_aa: CASSQVATSIHEQFF
cdr3_nt: TGTGCCAGCAGCCAAGTAGCGACTAGCATCCATGAGCAGTTCTTC

j_call: TRBJ1-2
d_call: NA
v_call: TRBV6-5
clone_size: NA
cdr3_aa: CASSYNLDRRNYGYTF
cdr3_nt: TGTGCCAGCAGTTACAATCTCGACAGGCGAAACTATGGCTACACCTTC

j_call: TRBJ1-1
d_call: TRBD1
v_call: TRBV6-6
clone_size: NA
cdr3_aa: CASSSAGGTEAFF
cdr3_nt: TGTGCCAGCAGTTCGGCAGGGGGCACTGAAGCTTTCTTT

j_call: TRBJ2-3
d_call: TRBD2
v_call: TRBV18
clone_size: NA
cdr3_aa: CASSPGRLAGGTDTQYF
cdr3_nt: TGTGCCAGCTCACCCGGACGACTAGCGGGGGGCACAGATACGCAGTATTTT

j_call: TRBJ2-5
d_call: NA
v_call: TRBV21-1
clone_size: once
cdr3_aa: CASSKGRRETQYF
cdr3_nt: TGTGCCAGCAGCAAAGGCCGGCGGGAGACCCAGTACTTC

j_call: TRBJ2-1
d_call: NA
v_call: TRBV7-9
clone_size: NA
cdr3_aa: CASSVRVSSYNEQFF
cdr3_nt: TGTGCCAGCAGCGTCAGGGTTAGCTCCTACAATGAGCAGTTCTTC

j_call: TRBJ2-3
d_call: TRBD2
v_call: TRBV5-1
clone_size: NA
cdr3_aa: CASSGLAGGTDTQYF
cdr3_nt: TGCGCCAGCAGCGGACTAGCGGGGGGCACAGATACGCAGTATTTT

j_call: TRBJ2-1
d_call: TRBD2
v_call: TRBV15
clone_size: NA
cdr3_aa: CATSRERGTSGGVVQFF
cdr3_nt: TGTGCCACCAGCAGAGAAAGGGGGACTAGCGGGGGCGTTGTGCAGTTCTTC

j_call: TRBJ2-7
d_call: TRBD2
v_call: TRBV28
clone_size: NA
cdr3_aa: CASGLAGGRGSEQYF
cdr3_nt: TGTGCCAGCGGACTAGCGGGGGGACGCGGTTCCGAGCAGTACTTC

j_call: TRBJ2-7
d_call: NA
v_call: TRBV6-1
clone_size: NA
cdr3_aa: CASRDSLYEQYF
cdr3_nt: TGTGCCAGCAGGGACAGCCTATACGAGCAGTACTTC

j_call: TRBJ2-5
d_call: NA
v_call: TRBV14
clone_size: NA
cdr3_aa: CASSQVSSGQETQYF
cdr3_nt: TGTGCCAGCAGCCAAGTTTCCAGCGGGCAAGAGACCCAGTACTTC

j_call: TRBJ1-2
d_call: NA
v_call: TRBV7-9
clone_size: NA
cdr3_aa: CASSLEPGYGYTF
cdr3_nt: TGTGCCAGCAGCTTAGAACCGGGCTATGGCTACACCTTC

j_call: TRBJ1-1
d_call: NA
v_call: TRBV2
clone_size: NA
cdr3_aa: CATASNTEAFF
cdr3_nt: TGTGCTACAGCCTCGAACACTGAAGCTTTCTTT